The next 32 T cell receptor beta chains were all read from a single sample in a study of identical twins. Each CDR3 protein is one row after TCRdb ran MiXCR on the 5' RACE reads. The sample has fewer than 800,000 distinct CDR3 sequences; roughly 6.6% are singletons. The sample was also linked to a second study, of yellow fever vaccine responses in identical twins.

Sequenced: PBMCs. These receptors were obtained from a woman between 18 and 30 years old in good health.

This clonotype was picked up a small number of times. The chain recombines TRBV2 with TRBJ1-4, with D possibly matching TRBD1 (5 bases). Germline V CDR1 and CDR2: SNHLY, FYNNEI. V was shortened by 3 bases and J by 6 bases, with 14 bases between the two germline ends. This CDR3 region has 15 residues. The CDR3 protein is CASSDPRGAYEKLFF. Here the CDR3 DNA reads TGTGCCAGCAGTGACCCACGAGGGGCGTATGAAAAACTGTTTTTT.

This clonotype was recorded many times. The chain couples TRBV29-1 to TRBJ2-5, with D uncertain. Trimming left V 7 bases short and J 5 bases short, with 8 bases between. CDR1 is SQVTM and CDR2 is ANQGSEA in the germline V gene. The CDR3 has 10 amino acids. The CDR3 spells CSGKSETQYF. The CDR3 DNA is TGCAGCGGAAAATCGGAGACCCAGTACTTC.

The V gene is TRBV2, the J gene TRBJ2-3; TRBD1 matches at 9 bases. CDR1 SNHLY and CDR2 FYNNEI come from the germline V gene. The CDR3 contains 16 residues. V gave up 8 bases and J gave up 7 bases; unmatched junction bases: 16. The CDR3 spells CASSQTGTGRSYTQYF. The CDR3 DNA is TGTGCCAGCTCGCAAACCGGGACAGGGCGGTCCTATACGCAGTATTTT.

The chain recombines TRBV6-1 with TRBJ2-7, with TRBD1 identical over 7 bases. V shed 5 bases, J shed 0 bases, and the junction held 4 bases outside the gene matches. CDR3 size: 14 residues. Germline loops: CDR1 MNHNS, CDR2 SASEGT. CDR3 nucleotides: TGTGCCAGCAGTAGAGGACAGGTCTCCTACGAGCAGTACTTC. Its protein is CASSRGQVSYEQYF.

V is TRBV20-1 and J is TRBJ2-3, with D perhaps TRBD1 (5 bases). The germline gives CDR1 DFQATT, CDR2 SNEGSKA (reference sequence). Trimming shortened V by 5 bases and J by 2 bases, and 8 bases separated the two germline ends. CDR3 length: 12 residues. CDR3 sequence (DNA): TGCAGTGCTTACAGGAACACAGATACGCAGTATTTT. Amino acids: CSAYRNTDTQYF.

The chain recombines TRBV28 with TRBJ2-7, with D perhaps given as TRBD1 or TRBD2 (5 bases each). The CDR3 totals 14 residues. V was shortened by 4 bases and J by 6 bases, with 16 bases between the two germline ends. Germline V gene lookup returns CDR1 MDHEN and CDR2 SYDVKM. The CDR3: CASSSGPGASEQYF. The CDR3 DNA follows: TGTGCCAGCAGTTCGGGGCCCGGCGCCTCCGAGCAGTACTTC.

The CDR3 is CASSSWDRVEQYV. CDR3 in DNA: TGTGCCAGCAGCTCCTGGGACAGGGTTGAGCAGTACGTC. This sequence joins TRBV7-8 and TRBJ2-7; TRBD1 aligns across 9 bases. This CDR3 comprises 13 residues. Germline V lookup: CDR1 SGHVS, CDR2 FQNEAQ. V lost 4 bases to trimming and J lost 7 bases; unmatched junction nucleotides: 5.

This clonotype was observed many times. The gene calls are TRBV12-3 or TRBV12-4 and TRBJ1-4; D unclear. This CDR3 is built from 15 residues. The V gene lost 2 bases and the J gene lost 7 bases, with 14 bases spanning the gap. The CDR3 protein is CASSLSLRLFEKLFF. Written as DNA, the CDR3 is TGTGCCAGCAGTTTATCATTACGATTATTTGAAAAACTGTTTTTT.

The V gene is TRBV20-1, the J gene TRBJ2-1; D remains unclear. The V end lost 6 bases, the J end lost 0 bases, and 15 bases lay between the germline ends. Germline CDR1 and CDR2: DFQATT and SNEGSKA (reference sequence). CDR3 length equals 15 residues. CDR3 region: CSALLIWDSYNEQFF. In DNA form, the CDR3 reads TGCAGTGCCCTACTCATTTGGGACTCCTACAATGAGCAGTTCTTC.

This clonotype was counted ten times or more. The chain carries TRBV12-3 or TRBV12-4 and TRBJ2-1, with D perhaps matching TRBD1 (6 bases). The CDR3 runs to 15 residues. The germline V and J ends were trimmed by 7 bases and 0 bases, with 13 bases remaining between them. CDR3 amino acids: CASTIRGGSYNEQFF. CDR3 DNA sequence: TGTGCCAGCACCATAAGAGGGGGCTCCTACAATGAGCAGTTCTTC.

As regards this clonotype: One base away lies a much larger clone, so this may be a sequencing read error. J is TRBJ2-3 and V is TRBV20-1; 10 bases agree with TRBD1. The CDR3 totals 17 residues. CDR1 is DFQATT and CDR2 is SNEGSKA in the germline V gene (reference sequence). CDR3 loop: CCARDGRTGGITDTQYF. For the CDR3, the DNA is TGCTGTGCTAGAGATGGGAGGACAGGGGGTATCACAGATACGCAGTATTTT.

This clonotype was observed a handful of times. This chain joins TRBV7-2 and TRBJ1-1; the match to TRBD1 covers 7 bases. Germline loops: CDR1 SGHTA, CDR2 FQGNSA. The CDR3 length is 14 residues. Trimming took 6 bases from V and 1 from J; bases not matched to a gene: 5. This CDR3 reads CASRGGQTNTEAFF. CDR3 bases: TGTGCCAGCAGAGGGGGACAGACGAACACTGAAGCTTTCTTT.

V gene TRBV7-2 combines with J gene TRBJ1-2; TRBD1 might be the D (5 bases). Trimming took off 7 bases at V and 4 bases at J, with 19 bases between the two ends. This CDR3 is 15 amino acids long. Germline loops: CDR1 SGHTA, CDR2 FQGNSA. The CDR3 nucleotides are TGTGCCAGCATCCCTCGCAGGGCTGGGTTCTATGGCTACACCTTC. Translating gives CASIPRRAGFYGYTF.

This clonotype was observed a few times. The genes are TRBV20-1 and TRBJ2-3; 10 nucleotides agree with TRBD2. Losses at the gene ends were 0 bases for V and 0 bases for J; bases not matched to a gene: 6. The CDR3 has 17 residues. Germline assignment: CDR1 DFQATT and CDR2 SNEGSKA (reference sequence). The CDR3 coding sequence is TGCAGTGCTAGAGAAACCTGGACTAGCGGAAGCACAGATACGCAGTATTTT. It translates to CSARETWTSGSTDTQYF.

This clonotype showed up just a few times. V gene TRBV15 combines with J gene TRBJ2-2; D possibly corresponds to TRBD1 (5 bases). Trimming removed 4 bases at V and 2 bases at J, with 8 bases between. CDR1 and CDR2 from the germline V gene are LNHNV and YYDKDF (reference sequence). This CDR3 spans 14 amino acids. The CDR3 region has the DNA TGTGCCACCAGCAAGGGGCCTAACACCGGGGAGCTGTTTTTT. Encoded protein: CATSKGPNTGELFF.

The chain uses TRBV20-1 and TRBJ2-1; no clear D gene. The CDR3 contains 13 residues. CDR1 DFQATT and CDR2 SNEGSKA come from the germline V gene (reference sequence). V was trimmed by 5 bases and J by 6 bases, leaving 14 bases between them. In nucleotides, the CDR3 is TGCAGTGCTGGCAGCGTTAACCGCAATGAGCAGTTCTTC. Encoded protein: CSAGSVNRNEQFF.

The chain carries TRBV29-1 and TRBJ2-3; D is possibly TRBD1 or TRBD2 (6 bases each). Per germline, CDR1 SQVTM and CDR2 ANQGSEA. This CDR3 has 12 residues. Deletions cut 8 bases from V and 6 bases from J, with 15 bases between. Here the CDR3 reads CSSARGVDTQYF. The CDR3, as DNA: TGCAGCTCCGCGAGGGGGGTCGATACGCAGTATTTT.

V gene TRBV20-1 combines with J gene TRBJ2-6; D remains ambiguous. The CDR3 runs to 15 residues. The V and J ends lost 0 bases and 2 bases respectively, with 8 bases between them. The germline V gene encodes CDR1 DFQATT and CDR2 SNEGSKA (reference sequence). The CDR3 nucleotides are TGCAGTGCTAGAGATTGCCGGGCTGGGGCCAACGTCCTGACTTTC. Translating it yields CSARDCRAGANVLTF.

This clonotype was recorded at least ten times. This chain links TRBV3-1 with TRBJ2-7, with 7 bases lining up with TRBD2. This CDR3 is built from 14 residues. Per germline, CDR1 LGHDT and CDR2 YNNKEL (reference sequence). The V segment lost 3 bases and the J segment 5 bases; nucleotides outside the gene matches: 7. In nucleotides, the CDR3 is TGTGCCAGCAGCCAGGCGGGAGTAAGCCACGAGCAGTACTTC. The encoded protein is CASSQAGVSHEQYF.

This clonotype was picked up a small number of times. This sequence joins TRBV20-1 and TRBJ1-1; D remains ambiguous. The germline V and J ends were trimmed by 0 bases and 1 base, with 12 bases remaining between them. From germline, CDR1 is DFQATT and CDR2 SNEGSKA (reference sequence). The CDR3 extends over 15 amino acids. The CDR3 DNA is TGCAGTGCTAGAGATGGGAACAAGGGGAACACTGAAGCTTTCTTT. This codes for CSARDGNKGNTEAFF.

This clonotype was detected many times. This sequence joins TRBV12-3 or TRBV12-4 and TRBJ2-1, with 9 positions matching TRBD2. CDR3 size: 15 residues. The junction had 4 bases not matched to a gene; V was cut back by 1 base and J by 6 bases. The CDR3 here is CASSLGGRAVNEQFF. Written as DNA, the CDR3 is TGTGCCAGCAGTTTAGGCGGGAGGGCAGTCAATGAGCAGTTCTTC.

This clonotype showed up many times. The chain carries TRBV10-3 and TRBJ1-1; perhaps TRBD1 as D (6 bases). The CDR3 consists of 13 residues. V lost 11 bases and J 1 base, leaving 14 bases between the germline ends. Germline V CDR1 and CDR2: ENHRY, SYGVKD. The CDR3 DNA reads as TGTGCCTCCCGGGGACATCAGAACACTGAAGCTTTCTTT. Translated: CASRGHQNTEAFF.

V usage is TRBV9 and J usage is TRBJ2-5; D is unresolved. The CDR3 is 17 amino acids. Germline lookup yields CDR1 SGDLS and CDR2 YYNGEE. Trimming cost V 0 bases and J 5 bases, with 20 bases left between them. CDR3: CASSVEFSLGSSETQYF. The CDR3, as DNA: TGTGCCAGCAGCGTAGAATTTTCTCTGGGGTCGTCGGAGACCCAGTACTTC.

The chain employs TRBV7-9 and TRBJ1-1, with unresolved D. V was trimmed by 5 bases and J by 1 base, leaving 11 bases between them. Germline V lookup: CDR1 SEHNR, CDR2 FQNEAQ (reference sequence). The CDR3 contains 14 residues. CDR3: CASSLKNGNTEAFF. CDR3 DNA: TGTGCCAGCAGCCTGAAAAATGGGAACACTGAAGCTTTCTTT.

The J gene is TRBJ2-3, the V gene TRBV15; D might be TRBD2 (5 bases). V was cut by 0 bases and J by 6 bases, with 10 bases left in between. Germline CDR1 LNHNV, CDR2 YYDKDF (reference sequence). The CDR3 is made up of 14 amino acids. DNA for the CDR3: TGTGCCACCAGCAGAGATCTAGCTTTGGATACGCAGTATTTT. Its translation: CATSRDLALDTQYF.

This chain joins TRBV12-3 or TRBV12-4 and TRBJ2-1, with D possibly being TRBD2 (5 bases). The CDR3 sequence is 20 residues long. V shed 0 bases and J shed 7 bases, with 28 bases lying between them. CDR3 in DNA: TGTGCCAGCAGTTTAGCGCCCACGGTTGCTAGCCTGGTCGTCAGAAATGAGCAGTTCTTC. Residues: CASSLAPTVASLVVRNEQFF.

The J gene is TRBJ2-7, the V gene TRBV27, with 7 bases that match TRBD2. The CDR3 covers 13 residues. V lost 7 bases to trimming and J lost 0 bases; unmatched junction nucleotides: 3. The germline V gene encodes CDR1 MNHEY and CDR2 SMNVEV (reference sequence). CDR3 sequence reads: CASNGGSSYEQYF. DNA for the CDR3: TGTGCCAGCAACGGCGGGAGCTCCTACGAGCAGTACTTC.

This clonotype was seen more than once but under ten times. This sequence joins TRBV12-3 or TRBV12-4 and TRBJ2-2; TRBD1 agrees at 7 bases. J was trimmed by 3 bases and V by 6 bases; bases with no gene match: 10. The length of the CDR3 is 16 residues. The CDR3 spells CASSHRQGRYTGELFF. CDR3 nucleotides: TGTGCCAGCAGCCATAGACAGGGAAGGTACACCGGGGAGCTGTTTTTT.

The chain employs TRBV5-6 and TRBJ2-3; no clear D. Deletions cut 0 bases from V and 6 bases from J, with 11 bases between. Per germline, CDR1 SGHDT and CDR2 YYEEEE. This CDR3 has 14 residues. The CDR3 protein is CASSLGVARDTQYF. CDR3 nucleotide sequence: TGTGCCAGCAGCTTGGGCGTAGCTAGGGATACGCAGTATTTT.

In this sample, this clonotype turned up many times. The chain uses TRBV12-3 or TRBV12-4 and TRBJ1-5; a possible D gene is TRBD1 (6 bases). Deletions cut 2 bases from V and 0 bases from J, with 8 bases between. The CDR3 runs 15 residues. The CDR3 bases are TGTGCCAGCAGTTTACTGGGGGCTAGCAATCAGCCCCAGCATTTT. This translates into CASSLLGASNQPQHF.

This clonotype was counted at least ten times. The chain uses TRBV7-2 and TRBJ2-7; D possibly corresponds to TRBD2 (6 bases). The CDR3 spans 14 residues. The ends were cut back, 5 bases at V and 1 base at J, with 12 bases in the middle. Germline V gene sequence: CDR1 SGHTA, CDR2 FQGNSA. The CDR3 DNA follows: TGTGCCAGCAGCGCGGGGACTTCTTCCTACGAGCAGTACTTC. This sequence encodes CASSAGTSSYEQYF.

This clonotype has ten or more counts. The rearrangement links TRBV5-5 to TRBJ2-3; D is undetermined. Trimming removed 0 bases from V and 8 bases from J, with 19 bases in between. The CDR3 spans 16 residues. CDR1 and CDR2 (germline): SGHKS, YYEKEE (reference sequence). The chain's CDR3 is CASSLEPSLELATQYF. The CDR3 DNA follows: TGTGCCAGCAGCTTGGAGCCTAGTCTAGAGTTGGCTACGCAGTATTTT.